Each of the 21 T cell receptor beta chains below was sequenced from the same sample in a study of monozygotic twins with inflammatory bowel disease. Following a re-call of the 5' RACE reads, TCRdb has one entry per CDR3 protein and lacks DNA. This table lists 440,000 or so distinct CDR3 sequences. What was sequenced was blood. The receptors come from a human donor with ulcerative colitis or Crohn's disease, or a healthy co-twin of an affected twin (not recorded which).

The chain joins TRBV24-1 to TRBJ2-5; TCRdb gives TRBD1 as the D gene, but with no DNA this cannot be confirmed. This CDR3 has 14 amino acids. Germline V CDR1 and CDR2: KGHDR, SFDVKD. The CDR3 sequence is CATSDPGQGETQYF.

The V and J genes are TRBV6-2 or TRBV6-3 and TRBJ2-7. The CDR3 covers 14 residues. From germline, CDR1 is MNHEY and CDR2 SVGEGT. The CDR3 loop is CASSYDQNFYEQYF.

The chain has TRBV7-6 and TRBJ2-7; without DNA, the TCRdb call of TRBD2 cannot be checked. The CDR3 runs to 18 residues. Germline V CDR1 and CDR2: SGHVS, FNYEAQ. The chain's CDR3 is CASSLGGKGLAGVYEQYF.

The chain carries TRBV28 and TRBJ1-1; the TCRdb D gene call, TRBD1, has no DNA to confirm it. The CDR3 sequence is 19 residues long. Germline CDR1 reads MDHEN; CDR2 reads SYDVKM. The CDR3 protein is CASIPPRGGGARRNTEAFF.

This CDR3 reads CASSIPRSSSYEQYF. The chain couples TRBV7-2 to TRBJ2-7. CDR3 size: 15 residues. CDR1 and CDR2 (germline): SGHTA, FQGNSA. The whole variable domain, filled in from reference TRBV7-2 and TRBJ2-7, reads GAGVSQSPSNKVTEKGKDVELRCDPISGHTALYWYRQSLGQGLEFLIYFQGNSAPDKSGLPSDRFSAERTGGSVSTLTIQRTQQEDSAVYLCASSIPRSSSYEQYFGPGTRLTVT.

The CDR3 loop reads CASSLPGLAYNEQFF. This sequence joins TRBV7-2 and TRBJ2-1; checking the TCRdb D call of TRBD2 is not possible without DNA. Germline loops: CDR1 SGHTA, CDR2 FQGNSA. The CDR3 extends over 15 amino acids.

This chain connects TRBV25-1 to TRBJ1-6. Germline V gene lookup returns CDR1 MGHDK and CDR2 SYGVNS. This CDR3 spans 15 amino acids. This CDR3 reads CASSDPAGYNSPLHF.

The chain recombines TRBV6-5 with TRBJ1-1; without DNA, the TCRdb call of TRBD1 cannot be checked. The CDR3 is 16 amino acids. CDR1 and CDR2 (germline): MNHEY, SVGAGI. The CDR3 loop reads CASSLAPGRGNTEAFF.

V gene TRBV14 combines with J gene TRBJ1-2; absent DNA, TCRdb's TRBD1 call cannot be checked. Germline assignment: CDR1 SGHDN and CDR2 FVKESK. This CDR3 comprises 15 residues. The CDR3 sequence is CASSQGQGTNYGYTF.

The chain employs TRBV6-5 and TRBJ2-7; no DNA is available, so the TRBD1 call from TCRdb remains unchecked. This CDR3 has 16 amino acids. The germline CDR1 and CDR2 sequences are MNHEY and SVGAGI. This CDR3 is CASSYWKGQGIHEQYF.

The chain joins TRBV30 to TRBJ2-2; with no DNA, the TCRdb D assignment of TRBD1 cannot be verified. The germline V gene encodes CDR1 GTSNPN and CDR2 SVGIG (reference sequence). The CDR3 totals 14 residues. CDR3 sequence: CAWSSGVGSGELFF.

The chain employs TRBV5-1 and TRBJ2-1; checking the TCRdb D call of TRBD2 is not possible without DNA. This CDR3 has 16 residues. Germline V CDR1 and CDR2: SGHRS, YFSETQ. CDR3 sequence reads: CASSSDGGGNRNEQFF.

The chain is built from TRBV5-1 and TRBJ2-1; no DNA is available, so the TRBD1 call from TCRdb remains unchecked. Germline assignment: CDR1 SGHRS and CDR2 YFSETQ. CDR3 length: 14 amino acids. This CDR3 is CASSLGVLSPQKFF.

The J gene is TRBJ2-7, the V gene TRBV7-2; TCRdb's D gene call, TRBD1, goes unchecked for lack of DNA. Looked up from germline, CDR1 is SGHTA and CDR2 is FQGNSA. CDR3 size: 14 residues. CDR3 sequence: CASSLRAGFEEQYF.

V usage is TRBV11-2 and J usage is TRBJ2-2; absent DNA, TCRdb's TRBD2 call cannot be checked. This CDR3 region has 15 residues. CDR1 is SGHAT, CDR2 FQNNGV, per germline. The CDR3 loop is CASSPSGRNTGELFF.

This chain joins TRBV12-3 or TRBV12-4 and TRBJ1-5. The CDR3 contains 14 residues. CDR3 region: CASSPEYSNQPQHF.

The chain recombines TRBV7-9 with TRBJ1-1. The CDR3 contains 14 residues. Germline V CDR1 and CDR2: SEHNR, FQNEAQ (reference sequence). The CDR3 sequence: CASSLSRLNTEAFF. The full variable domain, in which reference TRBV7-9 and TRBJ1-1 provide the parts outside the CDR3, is DTGVSQNPRHKITKRGQNVTFRCDPISEHNRLYWYRQTLGQGPEFLTYFQNEAQLEKSRLLSDRFSAERPKGSFSTLEIQRTEQGDSAMYLCASSLSRLNTEAFFGQGTRLTVV.

The CDR3 sequence is CASSLLGGVTQYF. The chain carries TRBV7-2 and TRBJ2-5; TCRdb's D call, TRBD1, is unchecked because there is no DNA. Germline CDR1 is SGHTA and CDR2 is FQGNSA. CDR3 length equals 13 residues.

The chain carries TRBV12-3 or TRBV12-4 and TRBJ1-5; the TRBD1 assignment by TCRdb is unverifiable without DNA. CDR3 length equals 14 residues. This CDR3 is CASTPGSGNQPQHF.

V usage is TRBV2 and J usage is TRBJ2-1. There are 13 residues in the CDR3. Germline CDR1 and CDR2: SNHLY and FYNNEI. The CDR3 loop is CASSDFLGNEQFF.

The CDR3 protein is CASSPASTTQYF. J is TRBJ2-3 and V is TRBV9; TCRdb proposes TRBD2, but this gene call is untestable without DNA. CDR1 SGDLS and CDR2 YYNGEE come from the germline V gene. The CDR3 sequence is 12 residues long.